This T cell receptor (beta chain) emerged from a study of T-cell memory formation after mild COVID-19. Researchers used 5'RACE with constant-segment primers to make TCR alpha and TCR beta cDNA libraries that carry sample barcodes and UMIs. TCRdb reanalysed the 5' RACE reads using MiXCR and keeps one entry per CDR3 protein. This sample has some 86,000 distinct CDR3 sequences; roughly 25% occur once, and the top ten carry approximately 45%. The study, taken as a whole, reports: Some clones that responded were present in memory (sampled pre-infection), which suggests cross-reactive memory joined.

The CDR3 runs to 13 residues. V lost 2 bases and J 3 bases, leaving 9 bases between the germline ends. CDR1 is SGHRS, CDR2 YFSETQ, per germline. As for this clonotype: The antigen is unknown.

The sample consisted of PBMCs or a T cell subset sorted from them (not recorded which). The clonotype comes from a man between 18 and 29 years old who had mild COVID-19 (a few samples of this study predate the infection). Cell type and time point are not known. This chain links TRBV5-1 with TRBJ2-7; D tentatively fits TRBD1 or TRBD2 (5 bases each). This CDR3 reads CASSLEGLYEQYF. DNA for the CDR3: TGCGCCAGCAGCTTAGAGGGGCTCTACGAGCAGTACTTC.